Shown below are 20 T cell receptor beta chains from a single sample sequenced in a study of blood T cell repertoires in COVID-19. TCRdb keeps only in-frame clones here, not all; method: immunoSEQ multiplex PCR. The sample holds some 270,000 clones, about 84% seen once. Sequencing was done on a sample of peripheral blood. The receptors stem from a woman of 80 years or more with COVID-19, enrolled during active disease.

The chain recombines TRBV7-6 with TRBJ1-3, with no clear D. Trimming stripped 5 bases from V and 1 base from J, with 18 bases between. The length of the CDR3 is 17 residues. The germline V gene encodes CDR1 SGHVS and CDR2 FNYEAQ. Here the CDR3 DNA reads TGTGCCAGCAGCCCCTTTAGTGGCGGTCAGTCTGGAAACACCATATATTTT. Amino acid sequence: CASSPFSGGQSGNTIYF.

This clone was recorded a few times. The V call is TRBV7-9, the J call TRBJ2-2; 8 nucleotides align to TRBD1. The V segment lost 5 bases and the J segment 2 bases; nucleotides outside the gene matches: 7. This CDR3 has 16 residues. Germline CDR1 is SEHNR and CDR2 is FQNEAQ (reference sequence). The CDR3 here is CASSPQGTGNTGELFF. The CDR3 bases are TGTGCCAGCAGCCCACAAGGGACAGGAAACACCGGGGAGCTGTTTTTT.

In nucleotides, the CDR3 is TGCGCCAGCAGCCACGGACCCGGACAGGAGGCTGGAAACACCATATATTTT. It is translated as CASSHGPGQEAGNTIYF. The V call is TRBV4-1, the J call TRBJ1-3; 7 bases fit TRBD1. The CDR3 is made up of 17 amino acids. CDR1 and CDR2 from the germline V gene are MGHRA and YSYEKL. V lost 3 bases to trimming and J lost 2 bases; unmatched junction nucleotides: 10.

This clone has a single count. The chain employs TRBV11-3 and TRBJ1-2; 8 bases map to TRBD1. Germline V gives CDR1 SGHNT, CDR2 YENEEA. J lost 8 bases, V lost 0 bases, and 8 bases had no gene match. This CDR3 region has 15 residues. CDR3 DNA: TGTGCCAGCAGCTTAGAGGACAGGGAGTCTCGGGGCTACACCTTC. As protein: CASSLEDRESRGYTF.

The chain links TRBV3-1 (or the pseudogene TRBV3-2) to TRBJ1-4, with TRBD1 as a possible D gene (5 bases). Trimming stripped 1 base from V and 4 bases from J, with 7 bases between. The V gene's germline CDR1 is LGHDT and CDR2 YNNKEL (reference sequence). The CDR3 contains 14 residues. This CDR3 reads CASSQGQSNEKLFF. CDR3 sequence (DNA): TGTGCCAGCAGCCAAGGACAGAGTAATGAAAAACTGTTTTTT.

The gene calls are TRBV19 and TRBJ1-6; 7 nucleotides line up with TRBD1. Germline lookup yields CDR1 LNHDA and CDR2 SQIVND (reference sequence). The CDR3 has 14 amino acids. V lost 6 bases, J lost 10 bases, and 9 bases stayed unmatched. The DNA of the CDR3 is TGTGCCAGTAGGAGAGACAGGGCTGGATCACCCCTCCACTTT. This encodes CASRRDRAGSPLHF.

The DNA for the CDR3 is TGTGCCAGCAGCCAAAAGCGGGGGGTATCCTACAATGAGCAGTTCTTC. Its translation: CASSQKRGVSYNEQFF. The rearrangement links TRBV3-1 (or the pseudogene TRBV3-2) to TRBJ2-1; 9 bases are shared with TRBD2. J was trimmed by 1 base and V by 2 bases; bases with no gene match: 3. The CDR3 is 16 amino acids. CDR1 is LGHDT and CDR2 is YNNKEL in the germline V gene (reference sequence).

The chain links TRBV27 to TRBJ2-2, with 7 nucleotides matching TRBD2. The ends lost 2 bases at V and 2 bases at J; junction bases unmatched: 2. Germline V gene lookup returns CDR1 MNHEY and CDR2 SMNVEV (reference sequence). The CDR3 runs to 15 residues. CDR3: CASSLPGLNTGELFF. In DNA, the CDR3 is TGTGCCAGCAGTTTACCGGGACTAAACACCGGGGAGCTGTTTTTT.

J is TRBJ2-2 and V is TRBV30; 9 bases map to TRBD2. Germline CDR1 reads GTSNPN; CDR2 reads SVGIG (reference sequence). V shed 6 bases and J 2 bases; nucleotides not matched to a gene: 10. The CDR3 has 16 residues. CDR3 region: CACPTASGENTGELFF. DNA for the CDR3: TGTGCCTGCCCTACGGCTAGCGGGGAAAACACCGGGGAGCTGTTTTTT.

The CDR3 reads CASSIVSGQGPYQPQHF. Here the CDR3 DNA reads TGTGCCAGTAGTATAGTTTCGGGACAGGGTCCGTATCAGCCCCAGCATTTT. The V and J genes are TRBV19 and TRBJ1-5; 9 nucleotides agree with TRBD1. V lost 1 base, J lost 5 bases, and 9 bases stayed unmatched. Germline V gives CDR1 LNHDA, CDR2 SQIVND (reference sequence). The CDR3 length is 17 residues.

This chain links TRBV6-5 with TRBJ1-5, with D possibly matching TRBD1 (5 bases). Deletions cut 0 bases from V and 7 bases from J, with 7 bases between. Germline assignment: CDR1 MNHEY and CDR2 SVGAGI. CDR3 length: 13 residues. The CDR3 here is CASSYSGVQPQHF. As DNA, the CDR3 is TGTGCCAGCAGTTACTCAGGGGTACAGCCCCAGCATTTT.

This clone was recorded once. The rearrangement links TRBV5-8 to TRBJ1-4; 9 bases agree with TRBD1. V shed 5 bases and J 6 bases; nucleotides not matched to a gene: 14. This CDR3 comprises 17 residues. The V gene's germline CDR1 is SGHTS and CDR2 YDEGEE. This CDR3 is CASSHTTGGLGHEKLFF. The CDR3 coding sequence is TGTGCCAGCAGTCATACGACAGGGGGACTCGGTCATGAAAAACTGTTTTTT. The entire variable domain, with the rest obtained from reference TRBV5-8 and TRBJ1-4, is as follows: EAGVTQSPTHLIKTRGQQATLRCSPISGHTSVYWYQQALGLGLQFLLWYDEGEERNRGNFPPRFSGRQFPNYSSELNVNALELEDSALYLCASSHTTGGLGHEKLFFGSGTQLSVL.

The V and J genes are TRBV2 and TRBJ1-5, with 8 bases identical to TRBD1. CDR1 is SNHLY and CDR2 is FYNNEI in the germline V gene. Trimming cost V 8 bases and J 0 bases; bases outside gene matches: 9. There are 16 residues in the CDR3. The DNA for the CDR3 is TGTGCCAGCCGTGGGGGACAGGCCGATAGCAATCAGCCCCAGCATTTT. This codes for CASRGGQADSNQPQHF.

The chain joins TRBV6-2 or TRBV6-3 to TRBJ1-4; 7 bases match TRBD1. After removal of 4 bases from V and 0 bases from J, the junction contained 2 bases not matched to a gene. The CDR3 extends over 15 amino acids. CDR1 MNHEY and CDR2 SVGEGT come from the germline V gene. CDR3 region: CASSSGGATNEKLFF. The DNA for the CDR3 is TGTGCCAGCAGTTCAGGGGGAGCAACTAATGAAAAACTGTTTTTT.

The chain is built from TRBV7-9 and TRBJ1-4, with D perhaps TRBD1 (6 bases). The CDR3 contains 14 residues. Germline V gene sequence: CDR1 SEHNR, CDR2 FQNEAQ (reference sequence). V was pared by 3 bases and J by 8 bases, with 13 bases between. The CDR3, as DNA: TGTGCCAGCAGCTTGGGACACCAAGGGGAAAAACTGTTTTTT. It yields the protein CASSLGHQGEKLFF.

This chain joins TRBV7-2 and TRBJ2-5; 11 nucleotides agree with TRBD2. V shed 2 bases and J 4 bases; nucleotides not matched to a gene: 12. The CDR3 is made up of 18 amino acids. The germline gives CDR1 SGHTA, CDR2 FQGNSA. This CDR3 is CASSLNPLRLAGGETQYF. CDR3 in DNA: TGTGCCAGCAGCTTAAACCCTTTACGGCTAGCGGGGGGAGAGACCCAGTACTTC.

The chain is built from TRBV18 and TRBJ2-3; TRBD2 might be the D (6 bases). Trimming took off 6 bases at V and 0 bases at J, with 16 bases between the two ends. The CDR3 has 16 residues. CDR1 is KGHSH and CDR2 is LQKENI in the germline V gene. The CDR3 sequence: CASSPPAGGSTDTQYF. As DNA, the CDR3 is TGTGCCAGCTCCCCCCCGGCCGGGGGTAGCACAGATACGCAGTATTTT.

V is TRBV7-3 and J is TRBJ2-1; 8 bases are a match to TRBD2. From germline, CDR1 is SGHTA and CDR2 FQGTGA. Unmatched junction bases numbered 10, after V lost 5 bases and J lost 7 bases. This CDR3 has 15 residues. The CDR3 DNA reads TGTGCCAGCAGCCTCGATGGACTAGCAGGTAATGAGCAGTTCTTC. This sequence encodes CASSLDGLAGNEQFF.

The J gene is TRBJ2-5, the V gene TRBV7-2; D unclear. This CDR3 region has 14 residues. Germline lookup yields CDR1 SGHTA and CDR2 FQGNSA. Trimming cost V 1 base and J 5 bases, with 11 bases left between them. DNA of the CDR3: TGTGCCAGCAGCTTAGGACTCATGTTGGAGACCCAGTACTTC. Protein: CASSLGLMLETQYF. Looking up the rest from reference TRBV7-2 and TRBJ2-5 gives the full variable domain: GAGVSQSPSNKVTEKGKDVELRCDPISGHTALYWYRQSLGQGLEFLIYFQGNSAPDKSGLPSDRFSAERTGGSVSTLTIQRTQQEDSAVYLCASSLGLMLETQYFGPGTRLLVL.

The CDR3 bases are TGTGCCAGCAGCCAAGGGGGACAGGGCGCACCCCTCCACTTT. It is translated as CASSQGGQGAPLHF. This chain links TRBV14 with TRBJ1-6; 9 bases fit TRBD1. This CDR3 is 14 amino acids long. Trimming cost V 1 base and J 11 bases; bases outside gene matches: 3. Germline V lookup: CDR1 SGHDN, CDR2 FVKESK.